A single sample gave rise to the 30 T cell receptor beta chains below, sequenced in a study of naive and memory T cell subsets. Amplification of ligated cDNA took four PCR rounds with SP2 and nested alpha and beta constant primers. TCRdb analysed the 5' RACE reads with MiXCR anew, one entry per CDR3 protein. The sample carries some 60,000 distinct CDR3 sequences, 8% recorded once. An oligonucleotide containing a UMI was ligated to the 3' end of TCR cDNA. The receptors derive from a female donor in good health.

This clonotype was observed at least ten times. At one end the junction does not follow the germline gene, possibly because of a read error. The chain couples TRBV20-1 to TRBJ2-7; the match to TRBD2 covers 14 bases. This CDR3 comprises 13 residues. Germline lookup yields CDR1 DFQATT and CDR2 SNEGSKA (reference sequence). The CDR3 loop is CSARSGTSGREGF. In nucleotides, the CDR3 is TGCAGTGCTAGATCCGGGACTAGCGGGAGAGAAGGCTTC.

The gene calls are TRBV5-1 and TRBJ2-6; 7 bases align to TRBD1. V lost 0 bases, J lost 0 bases, and 3 bases stayed unmatched. The CDR3 runs 17 residues. Germline V gives CDR1 SGHRS, CDR2 YFSETQ. The CDR3 nucleotides read TGCGCCAGCAGCTTGGACAGGGGAAGCTCTGGGGCCAACGTCCTGACTTTC. Translation: CASSLDRGSSGANVLTF.

This clonotype was counted a few times. V usage is TRBV6-5 and J usage is TRBJ1-1, with D possibly matching TRBD1 (5 bases). Germline loops: CDR1 MNHEY, CDR2 SVGAGI. V lost 3 bases to trimming and J lost 1 base, with 12 bases between them. The CDR3 covers 15 residues. The CDR3 nucleotides read TGTGCCAGCAGTTATTTGGGGGGAGAGAACACTGAAGCTTTCTTT. It specifies CASSYLGGENTEAFF.

This clonotype was seen repeatedly, ten times or more. This chain connects TRBV20-1 to TRBJ2-1; TRBD1 aligns across 9 bases. In germline, CDR1 is DFQATT, CDR2 SNEGSKA (reference sequence). This CDR3 spans 13 amino acids. CDR3 sequence (DNA): TGCAGCTTCCGGGACAGGGTGCACAATGAGCAGTTCTTC. This codes for CSFRDRVHNEQFF.

This clonotype was detected only a few times. The V and J genes are TRBV28 and TRBJ2-6; 8 bases fit TRBD1. With 4 bases clipped from V and 1 base from J, the junction kept 6 bases outside the gene matches. Germline assignment: CDR1 MDHEN and CDR2 SYDVKM. This CDR3 has 17 amino acids. The CDR3 DNA is TGTGCCAGCAGTTCAGGGGGCGGGTGGTCTGGGGCCAACGTCCTGACTTTC. This sequence encodes CASSSGGGWSGANVLTF.

This clonotype was observed a handful of times. This chain connects TRBV20-1 to TRBJ2-7; possibly TRBD1 for D (6 bases). The CDR3 consists of 13 residues. V was trimmed by 6 bases and J by 6 bases, leaving 18 bases between them. Per the germline V gene, CDR1 is DFQATT and CDR2 is SNEGSKA (reference sequence). The CDR3 sequence: CSARPDSRAEQYF. CDR3 coding DNA: TGCAGTGCCCGTCCGGACAGTCGGGCCGAGCAGTACTTC.

This clonotype was observed many times. V gene TRBV11-2 combines with J gene TRBJ2-6; 7 bases line up with TRBD2. CDR1 SGHAT and CDR2 FQNNGV come from the germline V gene. V gave up 4 bases and J gave up 2 bases; unmatched junction bases: 11. The length of the CDR3 is 18 residues. The CDR3 protein is CASSSRGRGEAGANVLTF. CDR3 DNA sequence: TGTGCCAGCAGCTCACGGGGACGGGGGGAAGCTGGGGCCAACGTCCTGACTTTC. Full variable domain (missing parts from reference TRBV11-2 and TRBJ2-6): EAGVAQSPRYKIIEKRQSVAFWCNPISGHATLYWYQQILGQGPKLLIQFQNNGVVDDSQLPKDRFSAERLKGVDSTLKIQPAKLEDSAVYLCASSSRGRGEAGANVLTFGAGSRLTVL.

This clonotype was counted many times. V and J are TRBV15 and TRBJ1-2; no firm D call. The CDR3 is 14 amino acids. The ends were cut back, 3 bases at V and 6 bases at J, with 14 bases in the middle. Germline V CDR1 and CDR2: LNHNV, YYDKDF (reference sequence). CDR3 sequence (DNA): TGTGCCACCAGCAGGGGAAAGGGTTTAGATGGCTACACCTTC. Translation gives CATSRGKGLDGYTF.

This clonotype has at least ten counts. The rearrangement joins TRBV13 to TRBJ1-2; possibly TRBD1 for D (6 bases). Germline CDR1 reads PRHDT; CDR2 reads FYEKMQ (reference sequence). This CDR3 is built from 14 residues. Trimming removed 6 bases at V and 4 bases at J, with 15 bases between. This CDR3 reads CASRSAGQSYGYTF. In nucleotides, the CDR3 is TGTGCCAGCAGGTCAGCGGGACAAAGCTATGGCTACACCTTC.

This clonotype was detected ten times or more. The chain employs TRBV7-2 and TRBJ1-5; D is undetermined. V was pared by 2 bases and J by 9 bases, with 11 bases between. This CDR3 has 13 residues. Germline V lookup: CDR1 SGHTA, CDR2 FQGNSA. The CDR3 DNA sequence: TGTGCCAGCAGCTTATCACCCGGAGGGCCCCAGCATTTT. This codes for CASSLSPGGPQHF.

The gene calls are TRBV28 and TRBJ2-3; 9 bases are shared with TRBD1. This CDR3 is built from 18 residues. V shed 3 bases, J shed 5 bases, and the junction held 15 bases outside the gene matches. Germline values: CDR1 MDHEN, CDR2 SYDVKM. CDR3 coding DNA: TGTGCCAGCAGTTTCCCTATGACAGGGGGACGGGGTTTAGATACGCAGTATTTT. Translation: CASSFPMTGGRGLDTQYF.

This clonotype came up many times. The J gene is TRBJ1-1, the V gene TRBV7-9; no reliable D call. CDR1 is SEHNR, CDR2 FQNEAQ, per germline (reference sequence). V was shortened by 0 bases and J by 2 bases, with 7 bases between the two germline ends. CDR3 size: 14 residues. CDR3 sequence: CASSLASANTEAFF. The CDR3 DNA sequence: TGTGCCAGCAGCTTAGCGTCAGCTAACACTGAAGCTTTCTTT.

The table lists this clonotype with many counts. The chain has TRBV3-1 and TRBJ2-1, with 7 bases matching TRBD2. V was clipped by 0 bases and J by 4 bases; unmatched bases: 15. The CDR3 extends over 19 amino acids. The germline V gene encodes CDR1 LGHDT and CDR2 YNNKEL (reference sequence). The CDR3 sequence: CASSQDFVSGGGEYNEQFF. CDR3 in DNA: TGTGCCAGCAGCCAAGACTTTGTCTCTGGCGGGGGAGAGTACAATGAGCAGTTCTTC.

This clonotype occurred many times. The V gene is TRBV25-1, the J gene TRBJ2-3; 9 bases match TRBD1. The CDR3 has 16 residues. Germline CDR1 MGHDK, CDR2 SYGVNS. Unmatched junction bases numbered 11, after V lost 7 bases and J lost 3 bases. CDR3 sequence reads: CASTATGGSWTDTQYF. The CDR3 DNA follows: TGTGCCAGCACCGCGACAGGGGGAAGTTGGACAGATACGCAGTATTTT.

The sample holds a few counts of this clonotype. The chain joins TRBV6-2 or TRBV6-3 to TRBJ2-7; D is unresolved. Germline CDR1 and CDR2: MNHEY and SVGEGT. The CDR3 is 13 residues long. The V and J ends lost 4 bases and 0 bases respectively, with 7 bases between them. The chain's CDR3 is CASSFGYSYEQYF. The CDR3 region has the DNA TGTGCCAGCAGTTTCGGGTACTCCTACGAGCAGTACTTC.

This clonotype appeared a few times. The rearrangement joins TRBV19 to TRBJ2-7; D unresolved. V lost 3 bases, J lost 2 bases, and 11 bases lay in between. The CDR3 runs 14 residues. Germline V gene data show CDR1 as LNHDA and CDR2 as SQIVND (reference sequence). CDR3 bases: TGTGCCAGTAGTATCGGCCTGTGGGCCTACGAGCAGTACTTC. Protein: CASSIGLWAYEQYF.

This clonotype was seen repeatedly, ten times or more. The V and J genes are TRBV28 and TRBJ2-1, with D tentatively TRBD1 (6 bases). Germline V gene sequence: CDR1 MDHEN, CDR2 SYDVKM. V was pared by 5 bases and J by 0 bases, with 17 bases between. This CDR3 is 17 amino acids long. CDR3 sequence: CASSPYWTAHSYNEQFF. CDR3 nucleotide sequence: TGTGCCAGCAGTCCTTATTGGACAGCGCACTCCTACAATGAGCAGTTCTTC.

The chain joins TRBV29-1 to TRBJ1-1; no definite D call. Germline V gives CDR1 SQVTM, CDR2 ANQGSEA. CDR3 length: 12 amino acids. V lost 7 bases, J lost 1 base, and 10 bases lay in between. The chain's CDR3 is CSGQDGNTEAFF. CDR3 DNA: TGCAGCGGGCAGGACGGGAACACTGAAGCTTTCTTT.

The sample holds a few counts of this clonotype. V usage is TRBV28 and J usage is TRBJ1-1, with D hard to call. Deletions cut 6 bases from V and 0 bases from J, with 11 bases between. CDR1 is MDHEN and CDR2 is SYDVKM in the germline V gene. The CDR3 runs to 14 residues. The CDR3 here is CASRAGVLNTEAFF. For the CDR3, the DNA is TGTGCCAGCAGAGCTGGGGTTCTGAACACTGAAGCTTTCTTT.

This clonotype turned up a few times. The chain links TRBV6-5 to TRBJ1-5; D uncertain. There are 15 residues in the CDR3. V was clipped by 0 bases and J by 0 bases, with 6 bases between them. Per germline, CDR1 MNHEY and CDR2 SVGAGI. In nucleotides, the CDR3 is TGTGCCAGCAGTTACTCGATCTATAGCAATCAGCCCCAGCATTTT. Translating it yields CASSYSIYSNQPQHF.

This clonotype was counted many times. The rearrangement links TRBV5-1 to TRBJ1-1, with D tentatively TRBD1 (5 bases). The V and J ends lost 4 bases and 4 bases respectively, with 20 bases between them. From germline, CDR1 is SGHRS and CDR2 YFSETQ. The CDR3 totals 16 residues. CDR3 nucleotide sequence: TGCGCCAGCAGCCCTCGGGACTCCCCGACCTCCACTGAAGCTTTCTTT. Protein: CASSPRDSPTSTEAFF. Full variable domain (rest looked up from reference TRBV5-1 and TRBJ1-1): KAGVTQTPRYLIKTRGQQVTLSCSPISGHRSVSWYQQTPGQGLQFLFEYFSETQRNKGNFPGRFSGRQFSNSRSEMNVSTLELGDSALYLCASSPRDSPTSTEAFFGQGTRLTVV.

The rearrangement links TRBV6-5 to TRBJ2-6, with 8 bases that match TRBD1. The CDR3 runs to 21 residues. Germline CDR1 reads MNHEY; CDR2 reads SVGAGI. V dropped 2 bases and J dropped 0; count of bases not matched to a gene: 15. The CDR3, as DNA: TGTGCCAGCAGTTACCGGGTTTTTGGGGGACAGGCCCTCTCTGGGGCCAACGTCCTGACTTTC. Translation gives CASSYRVFGGQALSGANVLTF.

This chain uses TRBV28 with TRBJ1-1; D unclear. CDR3 size: 13 residues. V shed 6 bases and J shed 0 bases, with 8 bases lying between them. Looked up from germline, CDR1 is MDHEN and CDR2 is SYDVKM. The CDR3, as DNA: TGTGCCAGCAGCTATCGAATGAACACTGAAGCTTTCTTT. It codes for CASSYRMNTEAFF.

The chain combines TRBV6-5 with TRBJ2-2; D might be TRBD1 or TRBD2, each matching 5 bases. Trimming shortened V by 5 bases and J by 9 bases, and 19 bases separated the two germline ends. CDR3 length: 15 amino acids. Looked up from germline, CDR1 is MNHEY and CDR2 is SVGAGI. The CDR3 here is CASSQRTGTARELFF. Here the CDR3 DNA reads TGTGCCAGCAGTCAGAGAACCGGGACCGCGAGGGAGCTGTTTTTT.

Points on this clonotype: One end of the junction does not line up with germline, which may come from a read error. The V gene is TRBV29-1, the J gene TRBJ2-5, with D hard to call. Germline values: CDR1 SQVTM, CDR2 ANQGSEA. The CDR3 has 12 amino acids. DNA of the CDR3: TGCAGCGTTGTGAAATACGGAGAGGCCCAGTACTTC. Translation: CSVVKYGEAQYF.

This clonotype occurred many times. This chain links TRBV11-2 with TRBJ1-6, with D uncertain. Trimming cost V 3 bases and J 0 bases, with 15 bases left between them. This CDR3 region has 18 residues. The germline CDR1 and CDR2 sequences are SGHAT and FQNNGV. The CDR3, as DNA: TGTGCCAGCAGCTTGGCAGTATCGGAGAGCTCCTATAATTCACCCCTCCACTTT. It specifies CASSLAVSESSYNSPLHF.

This clonotype was found many times. The chain uses TRBV27 and TRBJ2-1, with TRBD1 identical over 9 bases. Germline V gene sequence: CDR1 MNHEY, CDR2 SMNVEV (reference sequence). CDR3 length equals 13 residues. Unmatched junction bases numbered 2, after V lost 4 bases and J lost 7 bases. The CDR3 nucleotides are TGTGCCAGCAGTTACGACAGGGGGAATGAGCAGTTCTTC. Translation gives CASSYDRGNEQFF.

The table lists this clonotype with a few counts. The chain links TRBV12-3 or TRBV12-4 to TRBJ2-1; the D gene could be TRBD1 or TRBD2 (5 bases each). The V end lost 2 bases, the J end lost 9 bases, and 23 bases lay between the germline ends. This CDR3 region has 17 residues. As DNA, the CDR3 is TGTGCCAGCAGTTTAAGGAGTAGGGTCGGGGCTATCGGTGAGCAGTTCTTC. Its translation is CASSLRSRVGAIGEQFF.

V is TRBV29-1 and J is TRBJ1-4; D is uncertain. The CDR3 has 13 amino acids. V was shortened by 7 bases and J by 10 bases, with 19 bases between the two germline ends. Germline V gene lookup returns CDR1 SQVTM and CDR2 ANQGSEA. CDR3 loop: CSGTSERSGKLFF. CDR3 nucleotide sequence: TGCAGCGGAACGTCAGAGAGGAGTGGAAAACTGTTTTTT. The variable domain in full, completed from reference TRBV29-1 and TRBJ1-4, reads SAVISQKPSRDICQRGTSLTIQCQVDSQVTMMFWYRQQPGQSLTLIATANQGSEATYESGFVIDKFPISRPNLTFSTLTVSNMSPEDSSIYLCSGTSERSGKLFFGSGTQLSVL.

This chain uses TRBV20-1 with TRBJ1-5; 7 positions agree with TRBD1. V gave up 4 bases and J gave up 4 bases; unmatched junction bases: 10. Germline assignment: CDR1 DFQATT and CDR2 SNEGSKA (reference sequence). This CDR3 has 15 amino acids. The CDR3 nucleotides read TGCAGTGCTACACAGGGGCCGCGATATAATCAGCCCCAGCATTTT. Its protein is CSATQGPRYNQPQHF.